Reported below is one T cell receptor (beta chain). Antigen specificity is unknown. Using quantitative 5'-RACE with molecular barcodes, the authors made TCR beta libraries. TCRdb itself ran the 5' RACE reads through MiXCR, one entry per CDR3 protein. The sample lists fewer than 250,000 distinct CDR3 sequences; 10% to 13% were seen once. The data were taken from a study of CD8 T cells in ankylosing spondylitis. Study-wide points: Earlier studies detected some motif variants in reactive arthritis synovial fluid and blood. A TCR beta motif of several highly homologous variants seemed to mark ankylosing spondylitis blood. Clones linked to disease were reported to show significant enrichment in matched ankylosing spondylitis synovial fluid.

This CDR3 has 16 residues. Sequenced sample: blood, either unsorted or a sorted T cell fraction (not recorded which). The rearrangement joins TRBV21-1 to TRBJ2-1. TRBV21-1 is a listed pseudogene. The sequence was collected from a male donor with ankylosing spondylitis or in good health (not recorded which). CDR3 region: CASSKGRQRSGHEQFF. As DNA, the CDR3 is TGTGCCAGCAGCAAAGGGCGGCAAAGGTCCGGCCATGAGCAGTTCTTC.